The 7 T cell receptor beta chains in this list originate from one sample, sequenced in a study of spatial heterogeneity in lung cancer. Study-level findings and limits: Tumor mutation counts were tracked by expanded intratumoral alpha and beta TCR counts.

Their target antigens are unknown. A single record per CDR3 protein comes from TCRdb applying MiXCR to the 5' RACE reads. The sample contains about 24,000 distinct CDR3 sequences, under 9.5% of which appear only once. Time point described: sample taken at primary tumor resection. The sample here was lung tumor tissue, taken at surgery. These receptors all come from a male donor with early-stage non-small cell lung cancer.

The chain is built from TRBV4-1 and TRBJ2-5, with D unresolved. The germline V gene encodes CDR1 MGHRA and CDR2 YSYEKL. With 4 bases removed from V and 5 bases from J, the gap between germline ends came to 14 bases. CDR3 length equals 14 residues. The CDR3 here is CASSPLASDETQYF. Written as DNA, the CDR3 is TGCGCCAGCAGCCCCTTAGCCTCAGACGAGACCCAGTACTTC.

This clonotype was found many times. The chain combines TRBV7-2 with TRBJ1-5; tentative D call: TRBD1 (6 bases). The CDR3 is 16 amino acids. From germline, CDR1 is SGHTA and CDR2 FQGNSA. The V end lost 4 bases, the J end lost 4 bases, and 17 bases lay between the germline ends. The CDR3 bases are TGTGCCAGCAGCTCGGTCCCGGGCAGGGGAAATCAGCCCCAGCATTTT. This translates into CASSSVPGRGNQPQHF.

This clonotype appeared many times. CDR3 DNA sequence: TGTGCCAGCAGTTCCTTGACTAGCGGGGAGACCCAGTACTTC. As protein: CASSSLTSGETQYF. The V call is TRBV6-5, the J call TRBJ2-5; 10 bases map to TRBD2. V was clipped by 4 bases and J by 5 bases; unmatched bases: 4. This CDR3 has 14 amino acids. Germline V gene lookup returns CDR1 MNHEY and CDR2 SVGAGI.

This clonotype turned up a few times. The chain uses TRBV20-1 and TRBJ2-7; tentatively, D is TRBD1 (5 bases). The CDR3 is made up of 14 amino acids. Germline CDR1 reads DFQATT; CDR2 reads SNEGSKA (reference sequence). V lost 2 bases to trimming and J lost 2 bases, with 13 bases between them. The CDR3 loop reads CSARYQGSTYEQYF. In DNA, the CDR3 is TGCAGTGCTAGATATCAGGGCTCAACCTACGAGCAGTACTTC.

This clonotype occurred many times. This chain joins TRBV28 and TRBJ2-4; D gene ambiguous. The length of the CDR3 is 14 residues. From germline, CDR1 is MDHEN and CDR2 SYDVKM. With 5 bases removed from V and 6 bases from J, the gap between germline ends came to 14 bases. The CDR3 protein is CASSPRLGLNIQYF. The DNA of the CDR3 is TGTGCCAGCAGTCCAAGGCTAGGGTTAAACATTCAGTACTTC.

This clonotype was seen ten or more times. This chain uses TRBV7-2 with TRBJ1-5; D is undetermined. Germline V gene lookup returns CDR1 SGHTA and CDR2 FQGNSA. The CDR3 totals 13 residues. V dropped 2 bases and J dropped 5 bases, with 7 bases sitting between them. CDR3 loop: CASSLTFHQPQHF. In nucleotides, the CDR3 is TGTGCCAGCAGCTTAACATTCCATCAGCCCCAGCATTTT.

The chain couples TRBV11-2 to TRBJ2-7, with TRBD1 as a possible D gene (6 bases). Trimming left V 5 bases short and J 2 bases short, with 13 bases between. The V gene's germline CDR1 is SGHAT and CDR2 FQNNGV. This CDR3 has 14 amino acids. The CDR3 region is CASSLGAGAYEQYF. The CDR3 DNA follows: TGTGCCAGCAGCCTCGGGGCAGGGGCCTACGAGCAGTACTTC. The complete variable domain, with remaining parts taken from reference TRBV11-2 and TRBJ2-7, reads EAGVAQSPRYKIIEKRQSVAFWCNPISGHATLYWYQQILGQGPKLLIQFQNNGVVDDSQLPKDRFSAERLKGVDSTLKIQPAKLEDSAVYLCASSLGAGAYEQYFGPGTRLTVT.